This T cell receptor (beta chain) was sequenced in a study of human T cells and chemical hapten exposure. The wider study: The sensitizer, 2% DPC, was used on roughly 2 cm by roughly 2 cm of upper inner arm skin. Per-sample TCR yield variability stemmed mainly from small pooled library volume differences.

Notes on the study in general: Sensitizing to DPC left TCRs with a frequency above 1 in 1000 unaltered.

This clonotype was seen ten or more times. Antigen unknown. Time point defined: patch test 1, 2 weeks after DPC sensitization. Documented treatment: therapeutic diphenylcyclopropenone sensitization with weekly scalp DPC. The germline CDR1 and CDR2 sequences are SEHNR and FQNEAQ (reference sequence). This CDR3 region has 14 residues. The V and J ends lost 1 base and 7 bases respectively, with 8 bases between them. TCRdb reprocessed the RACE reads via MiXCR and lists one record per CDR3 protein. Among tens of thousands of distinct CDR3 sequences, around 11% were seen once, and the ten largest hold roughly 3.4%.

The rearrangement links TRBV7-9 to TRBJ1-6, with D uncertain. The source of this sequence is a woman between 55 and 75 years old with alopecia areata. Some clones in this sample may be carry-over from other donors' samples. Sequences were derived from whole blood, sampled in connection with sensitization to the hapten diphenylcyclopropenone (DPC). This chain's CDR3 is CASSLGGLNSPLHF. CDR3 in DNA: TGTGCCAGCAGCTTAGGTGGACTGAATTCACCCCTCCACTTT.